These 3 T cell receptor beta chains originate from one sample sequenced in a study of blood T cell repertoires in COVID-19. Clones were read by immunoSEQ multiplex PCR, and TCRdb kept only the in-frame ones, dropping some. This table has 400,000 to 550,000 clones, 87% appearing once. The sample comprised PBMCs or T cells enriched from blood (not recorded which). The receptor source for this set is a woman between 18 and 29 years old with acute COVID-19.

The CDR3 nucleotides are TGTGCCAGCGGAAGAGCGGATGAAAAACTGTTTTTT. This gives the protein CASGRADEKLFF. The chain links TRBV12-3 or TRBV12-4 to TRBJ1-4; D call uncertain. The V and J ends lost 8 bases and 6 bases respectively, with 10 bases between them. The CDR3 contains 12 residues.

The chain uses TRBV2 and TRBJ2-3; 8 bases agree with TRBD2. The CDR3 covers 16 residues. V shed 5 bases and J 0 bases; nucleotides not matched to a gene: 7. The germline V gene has CDR1 SNHLY and CDR2 FYNNEI. As DNA, the CDR3 is TGTGCCAGCAGTCCGTTACTAGCGGCGAGCACAGATACGCAGTATTTT. It specifies CASSPLLAASTDTQYF.

This clone was detected a few times. This chain joins TRBV14 and TRBJ2-1; 12 positions agree with TRBD2. The CDR3 loop spans 18 amino acids. Germline V gives CDR1 SGHDN, CDR2 FVKESK. With 2 bases clipped from V and 7 bases from J, the junction kept 12 bases outside the gene matches. CDR3 loop: CASSQSLAGGPGENEQFF. CDR3 DNA: TGTGCCAGCAGCCAATCTCTAGCGGGAGGGCCGGGGGAAAATGAGCAGTTCTTC. The full variable domain, with the rest looked up from reference TRBV14 and TRBJ2-1, is EAGVTQFPSHSVIEKGQTVTLRCDPISGHDNLYWYRRVMGKEIKFLLHFVKESKQDESGMPNNRFLAERTGGTYSTLKVQPAELEDSGVYFCASSQSLAGGPGENEQFFGPGTRLTVL.